These 32 T cell receptor beta chains share one sample of origin, sequenced in a study of cytomegalovirus exposure and HLA in healthy donors (dated by TCRdb to 2016 to 2017). The library was made by the immunoSEQ multiplex PCR assay. A mixture of 60 forward primers for TCR Vbeta segments and 13 reverse primers for TCR Jbeta segments was used in the multiplex PCR. TCRdb stores this immuneACCESS table with in-frame sequences only. Part of the clones is absent; in the studies checked, under half of the shortfall reflects unresolved V genes, and no reason is known for the rest. The sample has some 170,000 clones on record, around 79% of them singletons. The ten largest account for 6.3% of the sample. The sample taken for sequencing was PBMCs. These receptors all come from a man aged 35-49 years in good health and CMV-seropositive.

This rearrangement joins TRBV5-1 to TRBJ2-7; the match to TRBD1 covers 8 bases. Per germline, CDR1 SGHRS and CDR2 YFSETQ. V lost 4 bases, J lost 6 bases, and 9 bases stayed unmatched. The CDR3 sequence is 14 residues long. The CDR3 sequence: CASSRGQAPSEQYF. CDR3 DNA sequence: TGCGCCAGCAGCCGGGGACAGGCCCCGTCCGAGCAGTACTTC.

Points on this clone: At one of its ends the junction is not consistent with the germline gene, which may arise from a read error. The rearrangement joins TRBV2 to TRBJ2-7; TRBD2 aligns across 12 bases. The CDR3 totals 15 residues. Germline V lookup: CDR1 SNHLY, CDR2 FYNNEI. The CDR3 coding sequence is TGTGCCGGCAGAGATCTAGCGGGAGGGCCGGCCGAGCAGTACTTC. Its translation: CAGRDLAGGPAEQYF.

This clone was seen a handful of times. The V call is TRBV28, the J call TRBJ1-2; D gene unclear. The germline V and J ends were trimmed by 6 bases and 5 bases, with 7 bases remaining between them. The CDR3 sequence is 11 residues long. Per the germline V gene, CDR1 is MDHEN and CDR2 is SYDVKM. The CDR3 loop reads CASSLRYGYTF. CDR3 bases: TGTGCCAGCAGCTTGAGGTATGGCTACACCTTC.

The chain links TRBV30 to TRBJ2-1, with D uncertain. This CDR3 is built from 14 residues. CDR1 is GTSNPN and CDR2 is SVGIG in the germline V gene (reference sequence). V was shortened by 0 bases and J by 4 bases, with 10 bases between the two germline ends. This chain's CDR3 is CAWSVTVRYNEQFF. CDR3 nucleotide sequence: TGTGCCTGGAGTGTAACAGTTCGGTACAATGAGCAGTTCTTC. Supplemented by reference TRBV30 and TRBJ2-1, the full variable domain reads SQTIHQWPATLVQPVGSPLSLECTVEGTSNPNLYWYRQAAGRGLQLLFYSVGIGQISSEVPQNLSASRPQDRQFILSSKKLLLSDSGFYLCAWSVTVRYNEQFFGPGTRLTVL.

The V gene is TRBV7-2, the J gene TRBJ1-1; D is undetermined. Per germline, CDR1 SGHTA and CDR2 FQGNSA. CDR3 size: 13 residues. Trimming cost V 1 base and J 5 bases, with 8 bases left between them. CDR3 coding DNA: TGTGCCAGCAGCTTAGACGGGAGGACTGAAGCTTTCTTT. Residues: CASSLDGRTEAFF.

The gene calls are TRBV5-1 and TRBJ2-1; TRBD2 agrees at 7 bases. The V gene end was trimmed by 4 bases and the J gene end by 3 bases; junction bases not matched to a gene: 13. The CDR3 sequence is 17 residues long. The V gene's germline CDR1 is SGHRS and CDR2 YFSETQ. The CDR3 loop reads CASSRDPSGTSYNEQFF. CDR3 DNA: TGCGCCAGCAGCCGGGACCCTAGCGGTACAAGCTACAATGAGCAGTTCTTC.

This sequence joins TRBV2 and TRBJ1-5; D is ambiguous. Trimming pared 3 bases from V and 6 bases from J, leaving 12 bases between. Germline CDR1 and CDR2: SNHLY and FYNNEI. This CDR3 has 14 residues. The CDR3 reads CASSEGSPGQPQHF. In DNA, the CDR3 is TGTGCCAGCAGTGAGGGCTCCCCAGGTCAGCCCCAGCATTTT.

This sequence joins TRBV18 and TRBJ1-5; 7 bases map to TRBD1. The CDR3 has 14 amino acids. The J segment lost 8 bases and the V segment lost 1 base, leaving 5 bases of the junction unmatched. Germline values: CDR1 KGHSH, CDR2 LQKENI. The CDR3 region has the DNA TGTGCCAGCTCACCACAGGGGGCTAATGAGCCCCAGCATTTT. Translated: CASSPQGANEPQHF.

J is TRBJ2-2 and V is TRBV9; a weak D match, TRBD1 (7 bases). This CDR3 region has 15 residues. CDR1 is SGDLS and CDR2 is YYNGEE in the germline V gene. V shed 1 base and J shed 4 bases, with 11 bases lying between them. CDR3 in amino acids: CASSVRQGGTGELFF. CDR3 sequence (DNA): TGTGCCAGCAGCGTACGGCAGGGGGGCACCGGGGAGCTGTTTTTT.

This sequence joins TRBV5-1 and TRBJ2-5, with 8 bases identical to TRBD1. Germline V gene data show CDR1 as SGHRS and CDR2 as YFSETQ. V lost 5 bases and J lost 4; bases outside the gene matches: 7. CDR3 length: 14 residues. Written as DNA, the CDR3 is TGCGCCAGCAGGCTTACAGGGGGTAGAGAGACCCAGTACTTC. It codes for CASRLTGGRETQYF.

The V gene is TRBV6-1, the J gene TRBJ2-5; possibly TRBD2 for D (7 bases). There are 13 residues in the CDR3. Germline values: CDR1 MNHNS, CDR2 SASEGT. V lost 10 bases and J lost 5, with 17 bases in between. The CDR3 nucleotides read TGTGCCACCAAAGGGGGGGTCGTTGAGACCCAGTACTTC. This encodes CATKGGVVETQYF.

This clone was counted a single time. The V call is TRBV5-1, the J call TRBJ2-3; tentative D call: TRBD2 (5 bases). This CDR3 spans 15 amino acids. Germline V lookup: CDR1 SGHRS, CDR2 YFSETQ. V was clipped by 6 bases and J by 5 bases, with 19 bases between them. DNA for the CDR3: TGCGCCAGCAAAATTGGTGGCGGGCGCGGAGATACGCAGTATTTT. Translated: CASKIGGGRGDTQYF.

This chain links TRBV5-6 with TRBJ2-1, with 10 bases identical to TRBD2. The CDR3 has 15 residues. The V gene's germline CDR1 is SGHDT and CDR2 YYEEEE. Trimming cost V 4 bases and J 1 base; bases outside gene matches: 2. The CDR3 loop reads CASSGSGRSYNEQFF. The CDR3 DNA sequence: TGTGCCAGCAGCGGTAGCGGGAGGTCCTACAATGAGCAGTTCTTC. The variable domain in full, completed from reference TRBV5-6 and TRBJ2-1, reads DAGVTQSPTHLIKTRGQQVTLRCSPKSGHDTVSWYQQALGQGPQFIFQYYEEEERQRGNFPDRFSGHQFPNYSSELNVNALLLGDSALYLCASSGSGRSYNEQFFGPGTRLTVL.

This chain links TRBV7-8 with TRBJ1-4; 7 positions match TRBD1. Germline CDR1 and CDR2: SGHVS and FQNEAQ. The CDR3 covers 13 residues. Trimming took 5 bases from V and 8 from J; bases not matched to a gene: 5. The CDR3 protein is CASSTEGQEKLFF. The CDR3 DNA reads as TGTGCCAGCAGCACCGAGGGACAGGAAAAACTGTTTTTT. Full variable domain (rest looked up from reference TRBV7-8 and TRBJ1-4): GAGVSQSPRYKVAKRGQDVALRCDPISGHVSLFWYQQALGQGPEFLTYFQNEAQLDKSGLPSDRFFAERPEGSVSTLKIQRTQQEDSAVYLCASSTEGQEKLFFGSGTQLSVL.

The chain is built from TRBV7-3 and TRBJ2-1; maybe TRBD1 (6 bases). The V end lost 5 bases, the J end lost 9 bases, and 20 bases lay between the germline ends. The CDR3 has 15 residues. Germline values: CDR1 SGHTA, CDR2 FQGTGA. DNA of the CDR3: TGTGCCAGCAGCAAACGGACGACAGGCTCGGGTGAGCAGTTCTTC. It is translated as CASSKRTTGSGEQFF.

The chain carries TRBV6-1 and TRBJ1-2; D gene uncertain. The germline V gene has CDR1 MNHNS and CDR2 SASEGT. The CDR3 runs to 14 residues. Deletions cut 6 bases from V and 4 bases from J, with 15 bases between. CDR3 in DNA: TGTGCCAGCAGCCTTCGGGGTGACGGCTATGGCTACACCTTC. This gives the protein CASSLRGDGYGYTF.

The chain joins TRBV6-1 to TRBJ2-1; perhaps TRBD1 as D (5 bases). The germline CDR1 and CDR2 sequences are MNHNS and SASEGT. The CDR3 runs 15 residues. V dropped 5 bases and J dropped 1 base, with 12 bases sitting between them. CDR3 in amino acids: CASSQRGWSYNEQFF. The DNA for the CDR3 is TGTGCCAGCAGTCAAAGGGGCTGGTCCTACAATGAGCAGTTCTTC.

This clone has a handful of counts. V usage is TRBV30 and J usage is TRBJ1-4; D uncertain. The V gene lost 2 bases and the J gene lost 6 bases, with 16 bases spanning the gap. The V gene's germline CDR1 is GTSNPN and CDR2 SVGIG (reference sequence). The length of the CDR3 is 15 residues. In DNA form, the CDR3 reads TGTGCCTGGAGTTCTAAGCTGGCAGGTGATGAAAAACTGTTTTTT. It encodes CAWSSKLAGDEKLFF.

The chain carries TRBV5-1 and TRBJ2-7; D may be TRBD1 (6 bases). Germline lookup yields CDR1 SGHRS and CDR2 YFSETQ. Trimming shortened V by 3 bases and J by 6 bases, and 16 bases separated the two germline ends. CDR3 length: 14 residues. The CDR3 DNA reads as TGCGCCAGCAGCTGGACAGAGAGCGTTTCCGAGCAGTACTTC. It codes for CASSWTESVSEQYF. The entire variable domain, with the rest obtained from reference TRBV5-1 and TRBJ2-7, is as follows: KAGVTQTPRYLIKTRGQQVTLSCSPISGHRSVSWYQQTPGQGLQFLFEYFSETQRNKGNFPGRFSGRQFSNSRSEMNVSTLELGDSALYLCASSWTESVSEQYFGPGTRLTVT.

This sequence joins TRBV5-8 and TRBJ2-3, with 7 positions matching TRBD1. The CDR3 loop spans 15 amino acids. V was clipped by 4 bases and J by 1 base; unmatched bases: 6. Germline lookup yields CDR1 SGHTS and CDR2 YDEGEE. This CDR3 is CASSPGTVRTDTQYF. As DNA, the CDR3 is TGTGCCAGCAGCCCCGGGACAGTTCGCACAGATACGCAGTATTTT.

The J gene is TRBJ1-2, the V gene TRBV19; D unclear. In germline, CDR1 is LNHDA, CDR2 SQIVND (reference sequence). Trimming removed 3 bases from V and 1 base from J, with 12 bases in between. This CDR3 comprises 15 residues. The CDR3 sequence is CASSMRSQINYGYTF. The CDR3 DNA sequence: TGTGCCAGTAGTATGAGGAGCCAAATTAACTATGGCTACACCTTC.

The chain recombines TRBV5-1 with TRBJ2-1; D not certain. Per the germline V gene, CDR1 is SGHRS and CDR2 is YFSETQ. V shed 0 bases and J shed 5 bases, with 12 bases lying between them. CDR3 size: 15 residues. CDR3 nucleotide sequence: TGCGCCAGCAGCTTGGACGTTAGTATCAACAATGAGCAGTTCTTC. As protein: CASSLDVSINNEQFF.

This chain connects TRBV10-3 to TRBJ2-7; a possible D gene is TRBD2 (5 bases). Germline assignment: CDR1 ENHRY and CDR2 SYGVKD. V was pared by 2 bases and J by 3 bases, with 11 bases between. The CDR3 contains 14 residues. The chain's CDR3 is CAISEPSYFYEQYF. CDR3 in DNA: TGTGCCATCAGTGAGCCTAGCTACTTCTACGAGCAGTACTTC.

The sample holds one count of this clone. The V call is TRBV7-2, the J call TRBJ1-1, with a weak D call TRBD1 (6 bases). This CDR3 comprises 12 residues. Germline assignment: CDR1 SGHTA and CDR2 FQGNSA. The germline V and J ends were trimmed by 5 bases and 7 bases, with 11 bases remaining between them. CDR3 amino acids: CASSPWGHEAFF. As DNA, the CDR3 is TGTGCCAGCAGCCCTTGGGGGCATGAAGCTTTCTTT.

J is TRBJ2-1 and V is TRBV5-4, with 9 bases lining up with TRBD2. Germline values: CDR1 SGHNT, CDR2 YYREEE (reference sequence). J lost 5 bases, V lost 1 base, and 7 bases had no gene match. This CDR3 has 16 residues. CDR3 protein: CASSLKRTSDDNEQFF. The CDR3 DNA sequence: TGTGCCAGCAGCTTGAAGCGGACTAGCGATGACAATGAGCAGTTCTTC. Looking up the rest from reference TRBV5-4 and TRBJ2-1 gives the full variable domain: ETGVTQSPTHLIKTRGQQVTLRCSSQSGHNTVSWYQQALGQGPQFIFQYYREEENGRGNFPPRFSGLQFPNYSSELNVNALELDDSALYLCASSLKRTSDDNEQFFGPGTRLTVL.

The V and J genes are TRBV6-5 and TRBJ1-4; D remains unclear. Germline CDR1 reads MNHEY; CDR2 reads SVGAGI. The CDR3 is 15 residues long. Trimming took 0 bases from V and 8 from J, leaving 13 bases between them. CDR3 DNA sequence: TGTGCCAGCAGTTACTCAGAGGGTCTTAGAGAAAAACTGTTTTTT. Its protein is CASSYSEGLREKLFF.

The J gene is TRBJ2-1, the V gene TRBV27; 10 bases line up with TRBD2. With 6 bases clipped from V and 0 bases from J, the junction kept 5 bases outside the gene matches. There are 16 residues in the CDR3. Germline assignment: CDR1 MNHEY and CDR2 SMNVEV (reference sequence). The CDR3 spells CASRLAGHLSYNEQFF. CDR3 DNA sequence: TGTGCCAGCAGACTAGCGGGACACCTCTCCTACAATGAGCAGTTCTTC.

In its sample, this clone was seen a few times. The V and J genes are TRBV28 and TRBJ2-1; TRBD2 aligns across 8 bases. V dropped 2 bases and J dropped 9; count of bases not matched to a gene: 12. This CDR3 is built from 16 residues. The germline V gene encodes CDR1 MDHEN and CDR2 SYDVKM. The CDR3 DNA follows: TGTGCCAGCAGTTTAGGAGCGGGAGAATCGGTTGGTGAGCAGTTCTTC. It translates to CASSLGAGESVGEQFF.

This chain links TRBV5-1 with TRBJ2-7, with TRBD2 identical over 10 bases. V was pared by 5 bases and J by 0 bases, with 5 bases of the junction left unmatched. The CDR3 runs 15 residues. Germline-derived CDR1 and CDR2 are SGHRS and YFSETQ. This chain's CDR3 is CASSPGLAYSYEQYF. CDR3 DNA sequence: TGCGCCAGCAGTCCGGGACTAGCGTACTCCTACGAGCAGTACTTC.

V gene TRBV5-1 combines with J gene TRBJ1-3; D is possibly TRBD1 (6 bases). This CDR3 region has 15 residues. V was clipped by 2 bases and J by 4 bases, with 13 bases between them. Germline CDR1 SGHRS, CDR2 YFSETQ. The CDR3 nucleotides read TGCGCCAGCAGCTTAATCGGGGGGCAGGGAAACACCATATATTTT. It codes for CASSLIGGQGNTIYF.

The CDR3 bases are TGTGCCAGCAGTTTCGATTCACTAGCGCAGTCTGAGCAGTTCTTC. This codes for CASSFDSLAQSEQFF. The chain is built from TRBV28 and TRBJ2-1; 7 positions agree with TRBD2. CDR1 and CDR2 from the germline V gene are MDHEN and SYDVKM. CDR3 size: 15 residues. The J segment lost 9 bases and the V segment lost 3 bases, leaving 11 bases of the junction unmatched.

This rearrangement joins TRBV6-5 to TRBJ2-7; 7 bases fit TRBD2. Trimming at V came to 6 bases and at J to 0 bases, leaving 8 bases not matched to a gene. This CDR3 spans 15 amino acids. Germline V gene lookup returns CDR1 MNHEY and CDR2 SVGAGI. CDR3 in amino acids: CASRVSLADSYEQYF. Written as DNA, the CDR3 is TGTGCCAGCAGGGTCTCCCTAGCGGACTCCTACGAGCAGTACTTC.